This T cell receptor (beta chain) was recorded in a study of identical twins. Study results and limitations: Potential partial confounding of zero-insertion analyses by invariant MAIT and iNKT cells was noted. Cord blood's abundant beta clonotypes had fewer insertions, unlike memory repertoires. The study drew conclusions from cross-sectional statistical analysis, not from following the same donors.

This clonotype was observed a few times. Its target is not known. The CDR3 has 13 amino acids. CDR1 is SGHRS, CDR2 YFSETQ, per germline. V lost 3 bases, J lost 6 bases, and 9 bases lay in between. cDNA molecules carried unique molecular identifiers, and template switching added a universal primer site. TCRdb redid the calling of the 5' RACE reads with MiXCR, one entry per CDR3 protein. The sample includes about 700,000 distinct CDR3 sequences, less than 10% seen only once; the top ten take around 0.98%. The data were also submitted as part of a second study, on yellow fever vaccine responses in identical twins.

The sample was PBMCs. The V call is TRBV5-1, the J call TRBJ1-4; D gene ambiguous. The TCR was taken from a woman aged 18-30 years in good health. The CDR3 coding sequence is TGCGCCAGCAGCTCGTCAGTAGATGAAAAACTGTTTTTT. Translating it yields CASSSSVDEKLFF.